The 23 T cell receptor beta chains presented below share a single source sample, sequenced in a study of Ad26.COV2.S vaccination and SARS-CoV-2 variants. Sequencing was performed with immunoSEQ multiplex PCR; in TCRdb, only in-frame clones are kept and a portion is missing. The top ten hold about 5.9% of the sample, which has roughly 180,000 clones, roughly 85% seen once. The sample here was peripheral blood, taken after recovery from COVID-19. All receptors derive from a human donor who had recovered from COVID-19.

The chain couples TRBV27 to TRBJ2-7; D perhaps matches TRBD2 (7 bases). The V gene's germline CDR1 is MNHEY and CDR2 SMNVEV (reference sequence). V lost 3 bases to trimming and J lost 5 bases, with 17 bases between them. This CDR3 contains 15 residues. CDR3 protein: CASSLGGGGINEQYF. CDR3 nucleotide sequence: TGTGCCAGCAGTTTGGGGGGGGGCGGAATAAACGAGCAGTACTTC.

The chain recombines TRBV5-1 with TRBJ2-7, with 9 bases identical to TRBD1. V lost 3 bases and J lost 3; bases outside the gene matches: 4. Germline lookup yields CDR1 SGHRS and CDR2 YFSETQ. This CDR3 spans 14 amino acids. CDR3 region: CASSWQTGGYEQYF. Here the CDR3 DNA reads TGCGCCAGCAGCTGGCAGACAGGGGGCTACGAGCAGTACTTC.

The chain is built from TRBV7-8 and TRBJ2-7; 8 bases line up with TRBD1. This CDR3 is built from 16 residues. Trimming took 5 bases from V and 4 from J; bases not matched to a gene: 13. The V gene's germline CDR1 is SGHVS and CDR2 FQNEAQ. The CDR3 DNA follows: TGTGCCAGCAGCGCGCGATCCGGGACAGGAATATACGAGCAGTACTTC. Its translation: CASSARSGTGIYEQYF.

The chain carries TRBV3-1 (or the pseudogene TRBV3-2) and TRBJ1-6; 7 nucleotides agree with TRBD1. With V trimmed by 0 bases and J by 6 bases, 2 bases remained unmatched. This CDR3 is 15 amino acids long. CDR1 and CDR2 from the germline V gene are LGHDT and YNNKEL (reference sequence). In DNA, the CDR3 is TGTGCCAGCAGCCAAGACAGGGGGACTAATTCACCCCTCCACTTT. Amino acid sequence: CASSQDRGTNSPLHF.

The CDR3 DNA follows: TGTGCCAAAGACAGTAACTCCTACAATGAGCAGTTCTTC. It yields the protein CAKDSNSYNEQFF. V and J are TRBV18 and TRBJ2-1; a weak D match, TRBD1 (5 bases). There are 13 residues in the CDR3. Germline CDR1 KGHSH, CDR2 LQKENI. V lost 10 bases and J 0 bases, leaving 10 bases between the germline ends.

The rearrangement uses TRBV28 and TRBJ1-1, with 7 positions matching TRBD1. The CDR3 has 13 amino acids. Germline values: CDR1 MDHEN, CDR2 SYDVKM. V trimming: 8 bases; J trimming: 10 bases; junction bases outside the gene matches: 13. The CDR3 sequence is CASGFGTVGTAFF. DNA of the CDR3: TGTGCCAGCGGATTTGGGACAGTAGGTACAGCTTTCTTT.

The chain carries TRBV5-6 and TRBJ2-7; D might be TRBD2 (5 bases). This CDR3 region has 12 residues. In germline, CDR1 is SGHDT, CDR2 YYEEEE. Trimming cost V 3 bases and J 3 bases, with 7 bases left between them. CDR3 nucleotide sequence: TGTGCCAGCAGCTACGGGATCTACGAGCAGTACTTC. It codes for CASSYGIYEQYF.

V gene TRBV3-1 (or the pseudogene TRBV3-2) combines with J gene TRBJ2-7, with D unclear. The ends were cut back, 4 bases at V and 3 bases at J, with 16 bases in the middle. This CDR3 spans 15 amino acids. The germline CDR1 and CDR2 sequences are LGHDT and YNNKEL (reference sequence). CDR3 loop: CASSPDLFNFYEQYF. DNA of the CDR3: TGTGCCAGCAGCCCCGACCTCTTTAATTTCTACGAGCAGTACTTC.

CDR3 DNA sequence: TGCAGCGTTTGGGAAAGGGCGGGAACCGTCGAGCAGTACTTC. It yields the protein CSVWERAGTVEQYF. The V gene is TRBV29-1, the J gene TRBJ2-7; the D gene is possibly TRBD2 (6 bases). This CDR3 contains 14 residues. The germline V gene has CDR1 SQVTM and CDR2 ANQGSEA. The V and J ends lost 5 bases and 6 bases respectively, with 20 bases between them.

The rearrangement joins TRBV7-9 to TRBJ1-4; 10 nucleotides match TRBD1. The CDR3 extends over 15 amino acids. CDR1 and CDR2 (germline): SEHNR, FQNEAQ (reference sequence). Trimming removed 4 bases from V and 4 bases from J; junction bases left unmatched: 3. CDR3 residues: CASSSGTGVNEKLFF. CDR3 DNA sequence: TGTGCCAGCAGCTCCGGGACAGGGGTTAATGAAAAACTGTTTTTT. The full variable domain, in which reference TRBV7-9 and TRBJ1-4 provide the parts outside the CDR3, is DTGVSQNPRHKITKRGQNVTFRCDPISEHNRLYWYRQTLGQGPEFLTYFQNEAQLEKSRLLSDRFSAERPKGSFSTLEIQRTEQGDSAMYLCASSSGTGVNEKLFFGSGTQLSVL.

V gene TRBV19 combines with J gene TRBJ2-2; TRBD2 agrees at 13 bases. This CDR3 spans 15 amino acids. With 7 bases clipped from V and 3 bases from J, the junction kept 2 bases outside the gene matches. The germline CDR1 and CDR2 sequences are LNHDA and SQIVND (reference sequence). CDR3 nucleotide sequence: TGTGCCAGTACGGGACTAGCGGGATACACCGGGGAGCTGTTTTTT. Translated, it gives CASTGLAGYTGELFF.

This clone occurred a few times. The chain couples TRBV5-1 to TRBJ2-5; 14 bases are shared with TRBD2. Germline V gene lookup returns CDR1 SGHRS and CDR2 YFSETQ. V gave up 4 bases and J gave up 2 bases; unmatched junction bases: 7. This CDR3 is built from 17 residues. In DNA, the CDR3 is TGCGCCAGCAGCCTATGGACTAGCGGGGGGCGACAAGAGACCCAGTACTTC. It yields the protein CASSLWTSGGRQETQYF. Together with reference TRBV5-1 and TRBJ2-5, the CDR3 gives the full variable domain: KAGVTQTPRYLIKTRGQQVTLSCSPISGHRSVSWYQQTPGQGLQFLFEYFSETQRNKGNFPGRFSGRQFSNSRSEMNVSTLELGDSALYLCASSLWTSGGRQETQYFGPGTRLLVL.

The genes are TRBV7-8 and TRBJ2-1; no firm D call. The germline V gene has CDR1 SGHVS and CDR2 FQNEAQ. V was shortened by 3 bases and J by 0 bases, with 6 bases between the two germline ends. The CDR3 totals 14 residues. CDR3 loop: CASSFGDSYNEQFF. DNA for the CDR3: TGTGCCAGCAGCTTTGGCGACTCCTACAATGAGCAGTTCTTC.

The chain joins TRBV21-1 to TRBJ2-3; TRBD2, the table's D call, was not compared with the DNA. TRBV21-1 is reported as a pseudogene. The CDR3 length is 16 residues. This CDR3 is CASSTSTCPPRDTQYF. For the CDR3, the DNA is TGTGCCAGCAGCACCTCGACCTGCCCTCCGCGGGATACGCAGTATTTT.

CDR3 loop: CASSSYTYTEAFF. The CDR3 DNA is TGCGCCAGCAGCTCATATACCTACACTGAAGCTTTCTTT. The chain recombines TRBV5-1 with TRBJ1-1, with D uncertain. V was trimmed by 3 bases and J by 3 bases, leaving 9 bases between them. Germline V lookup: CDR1 SGHRS, CDR2 YFSETQ. The CDR3 extends over 13 amino acids.

This clone occurred once. J is TRBJ1-5 and V is TRBV7-8; D gene uncertain. V lost 1 base, J lost 0 bases, and 10 bases lay in between. CDR1 and CDR2 from the germline V gene are SGHVS and FQNEAQ. There are 16 residues in the CDR3. DNA of the CDR3: TGTGCCAGCAGCTTAGACAGCCGAACTAGCAATCAGCCCCAGCATTTT. Translation: CASSLDSRTSNQPQHF.

The CDR3 nucleotides are TGTGCCAGCAGCTTAGGAGTCGGCAACCCATACAATGAGCAGTTCTTC. Protein: CASSLGVGNPYNEQFF. The chain carries TRBV7-9 and TRBJ2-1; no definite D call. This CDR3 region has 16 residues. The germline V gene has CDR1 SEHNR and CDR2 FQNEAQ (reference sequence). The V end was cut by 1 base, the J end by 4 bases, with 14 bases between.

The chain employs TRBV18 and TRBJ1-2; no reliable D call. There are 13 residues in the CDR3. Germline V CDR1 and CDR2: KGHSH, LQKENI. Between the trimmed V and J ends, which lost 3 bases and 2 bases, there was a span of 7 bases. The CDR3 spells CASSPEGNYGYTF. The CDR3 DNA is TGTGCCAGCTCACCGGAGGGAAACTATGGCTACACCTTC.

The chain links TRBV5-1 to TRBJ1-2; D not certain. The germline CDR1 and CDR2 sequences are SGHRS and YFSETQ. V was trimmed by 0 bases and J by 2 bases, leaving 8 bases between them. The CDR3 extends over 14 amino acids. As DNA, the CDR3 is TGCGCCAGCAGCTTGGACAGCCGCAACTATGGCTACACCTTC. Its protein is CASSLDSRNYGYTF.

This clone was detected once. The CDR3 nucleotides read TGTGCCAGTAGTAACACAGCAACTAATGAAAAACTGTTTTTT. Protein product: CASSNTATNEKLFF. The chain couples TRBV19 to TRBJ1-4, with D unresolved. Between the trimmed V and J ends, which lost 4 bases and 0 bases, there was a span of 6 bases. Germline lookup yields CDR1 LNHDA and CDR2 SQIVND (reference sequence). The CDR3 is made up of 14 amino acids.

The rearrangement uses TRBV3-1 (or the pseudogene TRBV3-2) and TRBJ2-3; 8 bases line up with TRBD2. CDR1 is LGHDT, CDR2 YNNKEL, per germline (reference sequence). V lost 6 bases, J lost 4 bases, and 9 bases stayed unmatched. CDR3 size: 15 residues. DNA for the CDR3: TGTGCCAGCAGTCGGGGGGGAGCTGAGGCAGATACGCAGTATTTT. As protein: CASSRGGAEADTQYF.

The V call is TRBV7-2, the J call TRBJ2-3, with a possible D match to TRBD1 (6 bases). The V gene lost 4 bases and the J gene lost 2 bases, with 10 bases spanning the gap. The germline gives CDR1 SGHTA, CDR2 FQGNSA. The CDR3 is 14 amino acids. The CDR3 spells CASSSRTATDTQYF. CDR3 sequence (DNA): TGTGCCAGCAGCTCTCGGACAGCCACAGATACGCAGTATTTT.

V gene TRBV3-1 (or the pseudogene TRBV3-2) combines with J gene TRBJ1-2; D is ambiguous. The V gene's germline CDR1 is LGHDT and CDR2 YNNKEL (reference sequence). This CDR3 comprises 12 residues. Trimming shortened V by 3 bases and J by 8 bases, and 10 bases separated the two germline ends. The CDR3 nucleotides are TGTGCCAGCAGCCAGGAGGTATCAGGCTACACCTTC. Translation gives CASSQEVSGYTF.